The entry that follows covers one TCR beta chain sequence. Alongside a J-beta primer mix, a sample-barcoded 5' primer served in a second PCR lasting about 7 to 12 cycles. Using its own MiXCR run on the 5' RACE reads, TCRdb lists one record per CDR3 protein. This sample yields 700,000 or so distinct CDR3 sequences, of which approximately 40% are seen a single time; around 30% belongs to the top ten. This specimen belongs to a study of blood T cells in healthy people across ages. From germline, CDR1 is SGDLS and CDR2 YYNGEE. This CDR3 region has 15 residues. The sequenced sample consisted of blood. The chain couples TRBV9 to TRBJ2-5; 8 bases map to TRBD2. The closer fit of TRBJ2-7 to the DNA end suggests the J call may be wrong. The receptor comes from an elderly man in good health. The CDR3 sequence is CASSPPAGVVGEQYF. DNA for the CDR3: TGTGCCAGCAGCCCTCCAGCGGGGGTGGTTGGCGAGCAGTACTTC.